This entry lists 28 T cell receptor beta chains sequenced from one sample in a study of shared clonotypes between healthy human individuals. Sequencing used immunoSEQ multiplex PCR; TCRdb keeps in-frame clones, though not all of them. This repertoire shows approximately 440,000 clones, approximately 80% found once; its top ten account for about 12%. Material: PBMCs. Receptors were obtained from a woman aged 40 to 50 in good health. Some clones in this sample may be carry-over from other donors' samples.

This clone was counted many times. This chain connects TRBV28 to TRBJ1-5; weak D call: TRBD1 (6 bases). Germline V gene lookup returns CDR1 MDHEN and CDR2 SYDVKM. The CDR3 covers 12 residues. V gave up 5 bases and J gave up 6 bases, with 8 bases separating them. DNA of the CDR3: TGTGCCAGCAGTACACAGGGTCAGCCCCAGCATTTT. It encodes CASSTQGQPQHF. Supplemented by reference TRBV28 and TRBJ1-5, the full variable domain reads DVKVTQSSRYLVKRTGEKVFLECVQDMDHENMFWYRQDPGLGLRLIYFSYDVKMKEKGDIPEGYSVSREKKERFSLILESASTNQTSMYLCASSTQGQPQHFGDGTRLSIL.

The J gene is TRBJ1-4, the V gene TRBV11-1, with a tentative D call TRBD1 (5 bases). CDR1 SGHAT and CDR2 FQDESV come from the germline V gene (reference sequence). CDR3 length equals 14 residues. V was pared by 6 bases and J by 2 bases, with 10 bases between. The CDR3 here is CASSPGLTNEKLFF. Here the CDR3 DNA reads TGTGCCAGCAGTCCAGGGCTTACTAATGAAAAACTGTTTTTT.

V gene TRBV7-9 combines with J gene TRBJ2-7; D call uncertain. Germline loops: CDR1 SEHNR, CDR2 FQNEAQ (reference sequence). V was pared by 5 bases and J by 4 bases, with 6 bases between. This CDR3 contains 11 residues. CDR3 sequence reads: CASSPQYEQYF. The CDR3 DNA sequence: TGTGCCAGCAGCCCTCAGTACGAGCAGTACTTC.

The chain links TRBV23-1 to TRBJ2-1; 7 nucleotides agree with TRBD2. TRBV23-1 belongs to the ORF category, with a function that is uncertain. Unmatched junction bases numbered 5, after V lost 0 bases and J lost 3 bases. The CDR3 consists of 16 residues. The CDR3 protein is CASSQSRLAVYNEQFF. CDR3 coding DNA: TGCGCCAGCAGTCAATCTCGACTAGCAGTCTACAATGAGCAGTTCTTC.

The J gene is TRBJ2-3, the V gene TRBV10-1; possibly TRBD1 for D (6 bases). Deletions cut 5 bases from V and 2 bases from J, with 14 bases between. Germline CDR1 and CDR2: WNHNN and SYGVQD (reference sequence). This CDR3 is built from 15 residues. In nucleotides, the CDR3 is TGCGCCAGCAGTCTAGGACAGAAGAACACAGATACGCAGTATTTT. This sequence encodes CASSLGQKNTDTQYF.

The chain links TRBV19 to TRBJ1-4; possibly TRBD1 for D (6 bases). Trimming pared 5 bases from V and 0 bases from J, leaving 10 bases between. Germline-derived CDR1 and CDR2 are LNHDA and SQIVND (reference sequence). The CDR3 has 15 residues. The CDR3 coding sequence is TGTGCCAGTAGTTGGACAGATGCAACTAATGAAAAACTGTTTTTT. Its translation: CASSWTDATNEKLFF.

The CDR3 DNA is TGTGCCAGCAGCTTAGATGGAGCGACTAGCGGGAGGGCCGGAGAGACCCAGTACTTC. This encodes CASSLDGATSGRAGETQYF. The genes are TRBV7-6 and TRBJ2-5, with 14 bases lining up with TRBD2. The trim removed 1 base at V and 4 bases at J, leaving 11 bases unmatched. Germline V gene sequence: CDR1 SGHVS, CDR2 FNYEAQ. The CDR3 extends over 19 amino acids.

Worth noting for this clone: A far bigger clonotype differs at one base, so this is likely a read error. The chain employs TRBV29-1 and TRBJ2-3; weak D call: TRBD1 (8 bases). The CDR3 is made up of 13 amino acids. The germline V gene has CDR1 SQVTM and CDR2 ANQGSEA. For the CDR3, the DNA is TGCAACGTTGAACAGGGGGGAGGGGATACGCAGTATTTT. Encoded protein: CNVEQGGGDTQYF.

About this clone itself: The sample holds other DNA sequences that translate to the same CDR3. The chain uses TRBV6-6 and TRBJ2-7; D unresolved. The V gene lost 0 bases and the J gene lost 2 bases, with 2 bases spanning the gap. The CDR3 covers 12 residues. From germline, CDR1 is MNHNY and CDR2 SVGAGI (reference sequence). CDR3 sequence (DNA): TGTGCCAGCAGTTACTCGCCCTACGAGCAGTACTTC. Translating it yields CASSYSPYEQYF.

The gene calls are TRBV6-6 and TRBJ1-3, with TRBD1 as a possible D gene (5 bases). The CDR3 loop spans 13 amino acids. With 6 bases removed from V and 2 bases from J, the gap between germline ends came to 8 bases. CDR1 is MNHNY, CDR2 SVGAGI, per germline (reference sequence). The CDR3 DNA is TGTGCCAGCAGCGGGGGGGCTGGAAACACCATATATTTT. This translates into CASSGGAGNTIYF.

Notes on this clone: The junction differs from germline at one of its ends, possibly a read error. The sample has other DNA sequences that encode this CDR3 too. This rearrangement joins TRBV18 to TRBJ1-1; D is possibly TRBD1 (5 bases). Per germline, CDR1 KGHSH and CDR2 LQKENI. The length of the CDR3 is 12 residues. This CDR3 reads CASCSGTTEAFF. In DNA, the CDR3 is TGTGCAAGCTGTTCAGGGACCACTGAAGCTTTCTTT. The variable domain in full, completed from reference TRBV18 and TRBJ1-1, reads NAGVMQNPRHLVRRRGQEARLRCSPMKGHSHVYWYRQLPEEGLKFMVYLQKENIIDESGMPKERFSAEFPKEGPSILRIQQVVRGDSAAYFCASCSGTTEAFFGQGTRLTVV.

V usage is TRBV29-1 and J usage is TRBJ2-5; tentatively, D is TRBD1 (6 bases). V was cut by 3 bases and J by 2 bases, with 16 bases left in between. From germline, CDR1 is SQVTM and CDR2 ANQGSEA. The CDR3 is 15 amino acids. DNA for the CDR3: TGCAGCGTTGATAAGGTCCCAGGGGCTCAAGAGACCCAGTACTTC. It specifies CSVDKVPGAQETQYF.

The V gene is TRBV7-9, the J gene TRBJ2-4; D unresolved. This CDR3 spans 14 amino acids. CDR1 SEHNR and CDR2 FQNEAQ come from the germline V gene (reference sequence). V lost 4 bases to trimming and J lost 3 bases, with 10 bases between them. This chain's CDR3 is CASSSRVGKNIQYF. The CDR3 DNA reads TGTGCCAGCAGCTCCCGGGTGGGCAAAAACATTCAGTACTTC.

Only one count was recorded for this clone. This chain connects TRBV27 to TRBJ2-7, with TRBD1 identical over 9 bases. The CDR3 covers 14 residues. Germline V gives CDR1 MNHEY, CDR2 SMNVEV (reference sequence). The trim removed 6 bases at V and 5 bases at J, leaving 8 bases unmatched. The chain's CDR3 is CASRPGQGIHEQYF. The CDR3 nucleotides read TGTGCCAGCAGGCCGGGACAGGGTATCCACGAGCAGTACTTC.

The chain recombines TRBV5-5 with TRBJ1-1; D is undetermined. Trimming shortened V by 2 bases and J by 2 bases, and 10 bases separated the two germline ends. From germline, CDR1 is SGHKS and CDR2 YYEKEE (reference sequence). The CDR3 loop spans 14 amino acids. CDR3 protein: CASSLSLPNTEAFF. DNA for the CDR3: TGTGCCAGCAGCTTAAGCCTGCCTAACACTGAAGCTTTCTTT.

This clone has only one observation. This chain links TRBV6-5 with TRBJ2-7, with 10 bases identical to TRBD1. The V and J ends lost 5 bases and 6 bases, in that order; junction bases with no gene match: 7. From germline, CDR1 is MNHEY and CDR2 SVGAGI. CDR3 size: 14 residues. The CDR3 here is CASSLGTGALEQYF. The CDR3 DNA is TGTGCCAGCAGTCTAGGGACAGGGGCTCTCGAGCAGTACTTC.

This clone was observed once. With only one base between it and a far larger clone, this is likely a read error. CDR3 residues: CACSTGARGYEQYF. CDR3 in DNA: TGTGCCTGCAGCACAGGGGCGAGGGGGTACGAGCAGTACTTC. This chain links TRBV6-5 with TRBJ2-7; 7 positions agree with TRBD1. The CDR3 length is 14 residues. The germline V gene encodes CDR1 MNHEY and CDR2 SVGAGI.

Ten or more counts support this clone. The chain links TRBV4-1 to TRBJ2-5; D is unresolved. The J call may be faulty, since TRBJ2-7 better matches the DNA end. CDR3 length: 13 residues. Germline V gene data show CDR1 as MGHRA and CDR2 as YSYEKL. CDR3 region: CASSQLVGYEQYF. The DNA of the CDR3 is TGCGCCAGCAGCCAACTAGTGGGGTACGAGCAGTACTTC.

With regard to this clone: A read error may be the cause here, since a much bigger clone is one base away. V usage is TRBV5-6 and J usage is TRBJ2-5, with 9 bases aligning to TRBD1. V dropped 4 bases and J dropped 7; count of bases not matched to a gene: 11. Per germline, CDR1 SGHDT and CDR2 YYEEEE. This CDR3 contains 15 residues. This CDR3 is CASSGGGQGSGTQYF. The DNA of the CDR3 is TGTGCCAGCAGCGGCGGGGGACAGGGTTCAGGGACCCAGTACTTC. Variable domain in full (rest from reference TRBV5-6 and TRBJ2-5): DAGVTQSPTHLIKTRGQQVTLRCSPKSGHDTVSWYQQALGQGPQFIFQYYEEEERQRGNFPDRFSGHQFPNYSSELNVNALLLGDSALYLCASSGGGQGSGTQYFGPGTRLLVL.

This clone has a single count. The chain combines TRBV6-5 with TRBJ1-1, with D unclear. CDR1 and CDR2 from the germline V gene are MNHEY and SVGAGI. Trimming removed 7 bases at V and 1 base at J, with 7 bases between. The CDR3 is 12 amino acids. In DNA, the CDR3 is TGTGCCAGCACTAACAAGAACACTGAAGCTTTCTTT. This translates into CASTNKNTEAFF.

This clone has more than one count but fewer than ten. This chain uses TRBV30 with TRBJ2-3; 12 bases map to TRBD2. Germline V gene data show CDR1 as GTSNPN and CDR2 as SVGIG (reference sequence). V trimming: 2 bases; J trimming: 2 bases; junction bases outside the gene matches: 8. This CDR3 spans 17 amino acids. CDR3 protein: CAWSRSGLAGYTDTQYF. DNA of the CDR3: TGTGCCTGGAGTCGATCCGGACTAGCGGGATACACAGATACGCAGTATTTT.

CDR3 in DNA: TGTGCCTGGAGTGTTAAGGGGGGGAACACTGAAGCTTTCTTT. As protein: CAWSVKGGNTEAFF. The chain recombines TRBV30 with TRBJ1-1, with D maybe TRBD1 (6 bases). V lost 0 bases and J 1 base, leaving 9 bases between the germline ends. CDR1 is GTSNPN and CDR2 is SVGIG in the germline V gene (reference sequence). This CDR3 contains 14 residues.

This clone was found a few times. The rearrangement uses TRBV5-1 and TRBJ2-1, with TRBD2 identical over 8 bases. CDR1 is SGHRS and CDR2 is YFSETQ in the germline V gene. V was pared by 4 bases and J by 6 bases, with 12 bases of the junction left unmatched. The CDR3 is 16 residues long. This CDR3 is CASSPDPGLGVNEQFF. The CDR3 DNA reads as TGCGCCAGCAGCCCGGATCCGGGACTAGGGGTCAATGAGCAGTTCTTC.

This chain uses TRBV2 with TRBJ1-1; D possibly corresponds to TRBD1 (6 bases). The V and J ends lost 10 bases and 1 base respectively, with 16 bases between them. This CDR3 comprises 14 residues. The V gene's germline CDR1 is SNHLY and CDR2 FYNNEI. Here the CDR3 reads CATPTGLRNTEAFF. The CDR3 coding sequence is TGTGCCACCCCGACAGGCCTGCGGAACACTGAAGCTTTCTTT.

As concerns this clone: Possible read error: a much larger clone is one base away. The chain combines TRBV30 with TRBJ2-2, with D perhaps given as TRBD1 or TRBD2 (5 bases each). The CDR3 is made up of 15 amino acids. Germline V lookup: CDR1 GTSNPN, CDR2 SVGIG (reference sequence). The CDR3 reads CAWSVGERITGKLFF. The CDR3 DNA sequence: TGTGCCTGGAGTGTGGGGGAGAGGATTACCGGGAAGCTGTTTTTT.

J is TRBJ2-1 and V is TRBV5-1; 10 nucleotides agree with TRBD2. J lost 7 bases, V lost 6 bases, and 4 bases had no gene match. The CDR3 is made up of 13 amino acids. CDR1 and CDR2 from the germline V gene are SGHRS and YFSETQ. DNA of the CDR3: TGCGCCAGCACGGGAGCGGGAGGGAATGAGCAGTTCTTC. It codes for CASTGAGGNEQFF.

This clone came up a few times. The chain has TRBV19 and TRBJ1-2, with TRBD1 matching 11 bases. The CDR3 is 16 residues long. V dropped 5 bases and J dropped 4; count of bases not matched to a gene: 9. Germline CDR1 is LNHDA and CDR2 is SQIVND (reference sequence). The CDR3 DNA sequence: TGTGCCAGTAGTGCCGGACAGGGGGCGCATCCCTATGGCTACACCTTC. Protein product: CASSAGQGAHPYGYTF. The complete variable domain, with remaining parts taken from reference TRBV19 and TRBJ1-2, reads DGGITQSPKYLFRKEGQNVTLSCEQNLNHDAMYWYRQDPGQGLRLIYYSQIVNDFQKGDIAEGYSVSREKKESFPLTVTSAQKNPTAFYLCASSAGQGAHPYGYTFGSGTRLTVV.

This chain uses TRBV7-2 with TRBJ2-2; 8 positions match TRBD1. CDR3 size: 16 residues. J was trimmed by 6 bases and V by 5 bases; bases with no gene match: 11. Germline V gives CDR1 SGHTA, CDR2 FQGNSA. The CDR3 coding sequence is TGTGCCAGCAGCCCCCGGACAGGGAGGTTTTCCGGGGAGCTGTTTTTT. Amino acids: CASSPRTGRFSGELFF.